Below, 8 T cell receptor beta chains from the same sample are listed, as sequenced in a study of blood T cell repertoires in COVID-19. Using immunoSEQ multiplex PCR, the repertoire was profiled, and TCRdb retains in-frame clones only, with some absent. This sample has about 190,000 clones, with around 80% found just once. Sequencing was carried out using peripheral blood. All receptors derive from a man in his 60s with acute or convalescent COVID-19.

This clone has a single count. The chain is built from TRBV3-1 (or the pseudogene TRBV3-2) and TRBJ1-5; D uncertain. The CDR3 runs to 15 residues. V dropped 1 base and J dropped 6 bases, with 13 bases sitting between them. The V gene's germline CDR1 is LGHDT and CDR2 YNNKEL (reference sequence). CDR3 in DNA: TGTGCCAGCAGCCAAGCAAGGCAGGCGGGTCAGCCCCAGCATTTT. Translating gives CASSQARQAGQPQHF.

DNA for the CDR3: TGTGCCAGCTCACTCCGTCAGAGGCCCTACGAGCAGTACTTC. It specifies CASSLRQRPYEQYF. The rearrangement joins TRBV18 to TRBJ2-7; D is unresolved. The CDR3 has 14 residues. Germline assignment: CDR1 KGHSH and CDR2 LQKENI. V was shortened by 4 bases and J by 2 bases, with 12 bases between the two germline ends.

This clone was picked up one time. The V and J genes are TRBV28 and TRBJ2-7, with D possibly TRBD2 on 7 matching bases. Germline CDR1 reads MDHEN; CDR2 reads SYDVKM. The CDR3 contains 11 residues. The V gene lost 3 bases and the J gene lost 11 bases, with 11 bases spanning the gap. The CDR3 region is CASSLEGGKYF. DNA of the CDR3: TGTGCCAGCAGTTTGGAGGGGGGGAAGTACTTC.

V and J are TRBV7-8 and TRBJ2-7; possibly TRBD1 for D (5 bases). Trimming cost V 5 bases and J 3 bases, with 17 bases left between them. The germline V gene encodes CDR1 SGHVS and CDR2 FQNEAQ. This CDR3 region has 15 residues. As DNA, the CDR3 is TGTGCCAGCAGCACCAGTTCCGACAGATACTACGAGCAGTACTTC. Amino acids: CASSTSSDRYYEQYF.

The rearrangement links TRBV19 to TRBJ1-2; 10 nucleotides align to TRBD1. Trimming cost V 7 bases and J 2 bases; bases outside gene matches: 7. CDR1 and CDR2 from the germline V gene are LNHDA and SQIVND (reference sequence). The CDR3 has 15 amino acids. CDR3 in amino acids: CASTEDRGANYGYTF. DNA for the CDR3: TGTGCCAGTACTGAGGACAGGGGGGCCAACTATGGCTACACCTTC.

The rearrangement joins TRBV5-1 to TRBJ2-2, with 10 bases aligning to TRBD2. Germline CDR1 and CDR2: SGHRS and YFSETQ. With 1 base clipped from V and 6 bases from J, the junction kept 6 bases outside the gene matches. The CDR3 runs to 16 residues. CDR3 bases: TGCGCCAGCAGCTTGAACAGCGGGGGGGCCCCCGGGGAGCTGTTTTTT. Its protein is CASSLNSGGAPGELFF.

V is TRBV20-1 and J is TRBJ2-1; the D is unclear. Trimming cost V 3 bases and J 8 bases, with 11 bases left between them. The CDR3 totals 12 residues. Germline values: CDR1 DFQATT, CDR2 SNEGSKA (reference sequence). The CDR3, as DNA: TGCAGTGCTAGTTCGGGTCTTCATGAGCAGTTCTTC. Protein product: CSASSGLHEQFF.

The CDR3 loop is CASSSRPGQGHGYTF. In DNA, the CDR3 is TGTGCCAGCAGTTCGCGACCGGGACAGGGACATGGCTACACCTTC. V usage is TRBV6-5 and J usage is TRBJ1-2; 9 bases are a match to TRBD1. After removal of 4 bases from V and 6 bases from J, the junction contained 9 bases not matched to a gene. Germline V lookup: CDR1 MNHEY, CDR2 SVGAGI. This CDR3 comprises 15 residues.